The next 20 T cell receptor beta chains were all read from a single sample in a study of cytomegalovirus exposure and HLA in healthy donors. PCR primers comprised 60 Vbeta and 13 Jbeta primers. The assay was immunoSEQ multiplex PCR, and TCRdb's table has in-frame clones only and misses some. The table has around 200,000 clones, about four fifths seen once. Sequencing used PBMCs. All receptors derive from a male donor in good health and CMV-seronegative.

The J gene is TRBJ2-7, the V gene TRBV4-2; D is unclear. Trimming pared 1 base from V and 3 bases from J, leaving 10 bases between. Looked up from germline, CDR1 is LGHNA and CDR2 is YNFKEQ. The CDR3 length is 14 residues. The CDR3 sequence is CASSQGELYYEQYF. CDR3 bases: TGTGCCAGCAGCCAAGGTGAACTGTACTACGAGCAGTACTTC.

The genes are TRBV6-5 and TRBJ1-1; maybe TRBD1 (5 bases). Germline CDR1 is MNHEY and CDR2 is SVGAGI. V was shortened by 0 bases and J by 4 bases, with 12 bases between the two germline ends. The length of the CDR3 is 15 residues. The CDR3, as DNA: TGTGCCAGCAGTTACTCGGGGACGGGAGTCACTGAAGCTTTCTTT. Amino acid sequence: CASSYSGTGVTEAFF.

This chain uses TRBV6-5 with TRBJ2-1, with D perhaps matching TRBD2 (6 bases). Trimming cost V 2 bases and J 6 bases, with 8 bases left between them. The CDR3 extends over 13 amino acids. In germline, CDR1 is MNHEY, CDR2 SVGAGI. The CDR3 here is CASSYGTRNEQFF. DNA of the CDR3: TGTGCCAGCAGTTACGGGACTCGCAATGAGCAGTTCTTC.

This chain uses TRBV25-1 with TRBJ1-2; possible D gene TRBD1, 5 bases. This CDR3 contains 14 residues. V was shortened by 1 base and J by 3 bases, with 9 bases between the two germline ends. CDR1 and CDR2 (germline): MGHDK, SYGVNS. CDR3 region: CASSESGVDYGYTF. For the CDR3, the DNA is TGTGCCAGCAGTGAATCGGGGGTGGACTATGGCTACACCTTC.

The chain employs TRBV30 and TRBJ2-3; D uncertain. Germline loops: CDR1 GTSNPN, CDR2 SVGIG (reference sequence). V gave up 1 base and J gave up 6 bases, with 14 bases separating them. The CDR3 runs 14 residues. CDR3 protein: CAWSGVTPLDTQYF. CDR3 nucleotides: TGTGCCTGGAGTGGGGTGACACCGCTGGATACGCAGTATTTT.

About this clone: The missing conserved phenylalanine or tryptophan at the end of this CDR3 makes a read error likely. Because the CDR3's place on the DNA is in doubt, the DNA is left out and the CDR3 is given as listed by TCRdb. This chain joins TRBV4-1 and TRBJ1-1. Germline values: CDR1 MGHRA, CDR2 YSYEKL. 13 amino acids form the CDR3, both terminal residues included. This CDR3 reads CASSQPDGGYASV.

The chain uses TRBV6-5 and TRBJ2-7, with a possible D match to TRBD1 (5 bases). The CDR3 spans 15 residues. CDR1 MNHEY and CDR2 SVGAGI come from the germline V gene. V was shortened by 0 bases and J by 1 base, with 10 bases between the two germline ends. The DNA for the CDR3 is TGTGCCAGCAGTTACTCGAACAGGTTTTCCTACGAGCAGTACTTC. Its translation is CASSYSNRFSYEQYF.

Comment on this clone: The same CDR3 arises from other DNA sequences in this sample as well. The chain employs TRBV6-1 and TRBJ1-5, with 7 bases identical to TRBD1. V gave up 5 bases and J gave up 0 bases; unmatched junction bases: 4. This CDR3 has 15 amino acids. CDR1 and CDR2 from the germline V gene are MNHNS and SASEGT. In DNA form, the CDR3 reads TGTGCCAGCAGTTTCGACAGGGATAGCAATCAGCCCCAGCATTTT. Translated, it gives CASSFDRDSNQPQHF.

V gene TRBV19 combines with J gene TRBJ2-1, with 9 bases that match TRBD2. Losses at the gene ends were 3 bases for V and 6 bases for J; bases not matched to a gene: 3. The CDR3 has 14 residues. Per the germline V gene, CDR1 is LNHDA and CDR2 is SQIVND (reference sequence). In DNA form, the CDR3 reads TGTGCCAGTAGTATCGCGGGGGGGACCAATGAGCAGTTCTTC. It codes for CASSIAGGTNEQFF.

The chain recombines TRBV6-5 with TRBJ2-7; the D gene is possibly TRBD2 (6 bases). V lost 6 bases and J lost 5, with 11 bases in between. Germline lookup yields CDR1 MNHEY and CDR2 SVGAGI. The CDR3 is made up of 12 amino acids. DNA for the CDR3: TGTGCCAGCAGCTCGGGACTGGACGAGCAGTACTTC. Protein sequence: CASSSGLDEQYF.

The chain couples TRBV18 to TRBJ1-3, with TRBD1 matching 8 bases. The CDR3 is 16 amino acids. The V gene end was trimmed by 5 bases and the J gene end by 1 base; junction bases not matched to a gene: 7. Germline assignment: CDR1 KGHSH and CDR2 LQKENI. CDR3 nucleotides: TGTGCCAGCTCAGCCGGACAGGGACCTTCTGGAAACACCATATATTTT. It is translated as CASSAGQGPSGNTIYF.

The chain carries TRBV6-1 and TRBJ1-5, with a weak D call TRBD1 (5 bases). The CDR3 runs 13 residues. Trimming shortened V by 2 bases and J by 7 bases, and 9 bases separated the two germline ends. The germline gives CDR1 MNHNS, CDR2 SASEGT. The CDR3 here is CASSEHRGQPQHF. The CDR3 DNA is TGTGCCAGCAGTGAACATCGGGGGCAGCCCCAGCATTTT.

The V call is TRBV29-1, the J call TRBJ2-6; TRBD1 agrees at 7 bases. The CDR3 is 16 residues long. Unmatched junction bases numbered 11, after V lost 6 bases and J lost 3 bases. Germline CDR1 SQVTM, CDR2 ANQGSEA. The CDR3 loop is CSVRRSGTDGANVLTF. Here the CDR3 DNA reads TGCAGCGTGCGACGATCCGGGACAGATGGGGCCAACGTCCTGACTTTC.

This clone was seen a handful of times. One end of the junction fails to match germline, which may point to a read error. V gene TRBV7-9 combines with J gene TRBJ1-2; TRBD1 might be the D (5 bases). Germline CDR1 reads SEHNR; CDR2 reads FQNEAQ (reference sequence). The CDR3 has 16 amino acids. CDR3 in amino acids: CSSSIRLDIRLDGYTF. CDR3 DNA: TGTTCCAGCAGCATCAGGCTGGACATTCGGCTTGATGGCTACACCTTC.

This chain joins TRBV2 and TRBJ2-1; 7 bases line up with TRBD2. Losses at the gene ends were 8 bases for V and 8 bases for J; bases not matched to a gene: 15. Germline assignment: CDR1 SNHLY and CDR2 FYNNEI. This CDR3 is 15 amino acids long. The CDR3 protein is CASQLIGGSLDEQFF. In DNA, the CDR3 is TGTGCCAGCCAACTAATTGGCGGGAGTTTGGATGAGCAGTTCTTC.

This clone is a singleton in its sample. The chain combines TRBV7-7 with TRBJ2-1, with TRBD2 matching 10 bases. Per the germline V gene, CDR1 is SSHAT and CDR2 is FNYEAQ (reference sequence). This CDR3 has 15 amino acids. V trimming: 1 base; J trimming: 4 bases; junction bases outside the gene matches: 1. The CDR3 here is CASSLGSGGYNEQFF. CDR3 sequence (DNA): TGTGCCAGCAGCTTAGGTAGCGGGGGGTACAATGAGCAGTTCTTC. Filled out from reference TRBV7-7 and TRBJ2-1, the complete variable domain reads GAGVSQSPRYKVTKRGQDVTLRCDPISSHATLYWYQQALGQGPEFLTYFNYEAQPDKSGLPSDRFSAERPEGSISTLTIQRTEQRDSAMYRCASSLGSGGYNEQFFGPGTRLTVL.

The table lists this clone with a few counts. The rearrangement links TRBV7-9 to TRBJ1-1; no clear D. The CDR3 length is 15 residues. The germline V gene encodes CDR1 SEHNR and CDR2 FQNEAQ (reference sequence). Trimming stripped 7 bases from V and 1 base from J, with 16 bases between. In DNA, the CDR3 is TGTGCCAGCACCCCAGTCCAGGCAGGGAACACTGAAGCTTTCTTT. Amino acids: CASTPVQAGNTEAFF. Full variable domain (rest looked up from reference TRBV7-9 and TRBJ1-1): DTGVSQNPRHKITKRGQNVTFRCDPISEHNRLYWYRQTLGQGPEFLTYFQNEAQLEKSRLLSDRFSAERPKGSFSTLEIQRTEQGDSAMYLCASTPVQAGNTEAFFGQGTRLTVV.

This clone has only a few counts. The chain links TRBV9 to TRBJ1-3; D not certain. The germline gives CDR1 SGDLS, CDR2 YYNGEE. The CDR3 consists of 16 residues. V shed 7 bases and J shed 3 bases, with 20 bases lying between them. The CDR3 here is CASGLDSTVGGNTIYF. CDR3 in DNA: TGTGCCAGCGGTCTCGATAGTACAGTAGGTGGAAACACCATATATTTT.

J is TRBJ1-4 and V is TRBV4-2; D remains unclear. The CDR3 length is 14 residues. The V end lost 4 bases, the J end lost 5 bases, and 11 bases lay between the germline ends. Germline CDR1 LGHNA, CDR2 YNFKEQ. In DNA form, the CDR3 reads TGTGCCAGCAGCCCGACTACACAGAATGAAAAACTGTTTTTT. Translating it yields CASSPTTQNEKLFF.

This chain uses TRBV19 with TRBJ1-1; no clear D gene. Trimming left V 9 bases short and J 7 bases short, with 15 bases between. CDR1 and CDR2 from the germline V gene are LNHDA and SQIVND (reference sequence). CDR3 size: 12 residues. This chain's CDR3 is CASTAGPFEAFF. CDR3 bases: TGTGCCAGCACGGCGGGCCCCTTTGAAGCTTTCTTT. Full variable domain (outside the CDR3, taken from reference TRBV19 and TRBJ1-1): DGGITQSPKYLFRKEGQNVTLSCEQNLNHDAMYWYRQDPGQGLRLIYYSQIVNDFQKGDIAEGYSVSREKKESFPLTVTSAQKNPTAFYLCASTAGPFEAFFGQGTRLTVV.